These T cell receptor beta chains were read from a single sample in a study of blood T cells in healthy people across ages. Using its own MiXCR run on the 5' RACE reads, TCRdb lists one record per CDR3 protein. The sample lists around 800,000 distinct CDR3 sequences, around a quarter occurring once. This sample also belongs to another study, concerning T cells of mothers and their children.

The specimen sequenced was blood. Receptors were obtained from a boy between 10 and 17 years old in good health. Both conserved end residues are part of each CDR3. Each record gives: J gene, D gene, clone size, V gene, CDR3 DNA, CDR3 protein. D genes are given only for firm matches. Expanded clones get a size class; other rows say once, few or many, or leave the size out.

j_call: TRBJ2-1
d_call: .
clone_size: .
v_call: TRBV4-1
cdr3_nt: TGCGCCAGCAGCCCCACGTTGGGGGGAGGCAATGAGCAGTTCTTC
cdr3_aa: CASSPTLGGGNEQFF

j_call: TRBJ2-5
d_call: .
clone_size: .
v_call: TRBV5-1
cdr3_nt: TGCGCCAGCAGCAACCTGGAGCGGGAAGAGACCCAGTACTTC
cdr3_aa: CASSNLEREETQYF

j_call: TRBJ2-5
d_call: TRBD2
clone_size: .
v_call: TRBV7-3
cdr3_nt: TGTGCCAGCAGCCTACAAGCGGGGGGGCGGGAGACCCAGTACTTC
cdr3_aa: CASSLQAGGRETQYF

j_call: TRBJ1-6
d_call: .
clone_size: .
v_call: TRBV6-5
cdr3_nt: TGTGCCAGCAGTTATGGGCAGATCGCAGGGTCACCCCTCCACTTT
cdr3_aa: CASSYGQIAGSPLHF

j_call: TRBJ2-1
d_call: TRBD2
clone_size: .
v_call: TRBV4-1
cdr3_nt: TGCGCCAGCAGCTATCACACTAGCGGGAATGAGCAGTTCTTC
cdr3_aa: CASSYHTSGNEQFF

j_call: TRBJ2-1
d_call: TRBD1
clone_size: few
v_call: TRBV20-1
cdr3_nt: TGCAGTGCTAGAATCGAGACAGGGGTCTACAATGAGCAGTTCTTC
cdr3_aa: CSARIETGVYNEQFF

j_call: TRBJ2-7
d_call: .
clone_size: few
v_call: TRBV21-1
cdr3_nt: TGTGCCAGCAGCAAAGGGGGATCCGAGCAGTACTTC
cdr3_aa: CASSKGGSEQYF

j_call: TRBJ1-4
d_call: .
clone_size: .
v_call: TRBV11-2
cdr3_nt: TGTGCCAGCAGCTTAGGAGTCGGCAGGGGTAATGAAAAACTGTTTTTT
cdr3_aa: CASSLGVGRGNEKLFF

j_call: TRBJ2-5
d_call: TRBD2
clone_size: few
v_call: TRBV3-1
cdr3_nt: TGTGCCAGCAGCCAAGATTTAGCGGGAAACCCATGGGAGACCCAGTACTTC
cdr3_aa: CASSQDLAGNPWETQYF

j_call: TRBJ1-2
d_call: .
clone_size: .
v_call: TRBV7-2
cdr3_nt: TGTGCCAGCAGCCCAGTCCGGACGGATAACTATGGCTACACCTTC
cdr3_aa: CASSPVRTDNYGYTF

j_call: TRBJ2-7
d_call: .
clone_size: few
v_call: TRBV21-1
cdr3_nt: TGTGCCAGCAGCAAACAGGCCCGGTGGAGTGGCGTTTACGAGCAGTACTTC
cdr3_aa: CASSKQARWSGVYEQYF

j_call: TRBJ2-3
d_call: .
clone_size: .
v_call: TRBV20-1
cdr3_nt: TGCAGTGCTAGAGCCGGACTGGCCGTGGCGACAGATACGCAGTATTTT
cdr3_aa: CSARAGLAVATDTQYF

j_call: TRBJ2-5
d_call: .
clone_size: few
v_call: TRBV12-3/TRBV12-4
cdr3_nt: TGTGCCAGCAGCTCCCAAGGGAGGAGGCGGGGCCTCCAAGAGACCCAGTACTTC
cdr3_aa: CASSSQGRRRGLQETQYF

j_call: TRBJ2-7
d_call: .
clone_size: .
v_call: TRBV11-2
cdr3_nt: TGTGCCAGCAGCCCTGAGGACAGAGTAATCTCCTACGAGCAGTACTTC
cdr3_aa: CASSPEDRVISYEQYF

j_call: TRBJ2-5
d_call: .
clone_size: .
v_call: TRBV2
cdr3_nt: TGTGCCAGCAGTGGGGACACGCAAGAGACCCAGTACTTC
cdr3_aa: CASSGDTQETQYF

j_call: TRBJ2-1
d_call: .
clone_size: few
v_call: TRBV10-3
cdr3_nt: TGTGCCATCCGAGGTAGCGACATCTACAATGAGCAGTTCTTC
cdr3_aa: CAIRGSDIYNEQFF

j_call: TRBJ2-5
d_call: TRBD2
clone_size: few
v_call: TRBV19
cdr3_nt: TGTGCCAGTAGAAACGCGGGACTAGCGGAAGAGACCCAGTACTTC
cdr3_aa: CASRNAGLAEETQYF

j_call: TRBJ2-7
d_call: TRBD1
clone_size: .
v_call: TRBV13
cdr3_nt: TGTGCCAGCAGCCCCCGGGACAGGGGTTATACGAAGCAGTACTTC
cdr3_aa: CASSPRDRGYTKQYF

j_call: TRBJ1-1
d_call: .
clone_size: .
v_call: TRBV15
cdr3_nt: TGTGCCACCAGCCCCACAGCGGGGTCCTTCGGGAACACTGAAGCTTTCTTT
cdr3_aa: CATSPTAGSFGNTEAFF

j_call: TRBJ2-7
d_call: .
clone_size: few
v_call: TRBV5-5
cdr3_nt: TGTGCCAGCAGCTTACCCTTGGGGGGGCCCTCCTACGAGCAGTACTTC
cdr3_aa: CASSLPLGGPSYEQYF

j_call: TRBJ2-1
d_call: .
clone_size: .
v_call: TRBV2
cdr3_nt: TGTGCCAGCAGATGGATGAGCAATGAGCAGTTCTTC
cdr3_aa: CASRWMSNEQFF

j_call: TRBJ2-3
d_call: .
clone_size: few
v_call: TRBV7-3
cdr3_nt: TGTGTCAGCAGCATCGTGACCGAAGATACGCAGTATTTT
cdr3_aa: CVSSIVTEDTQYF

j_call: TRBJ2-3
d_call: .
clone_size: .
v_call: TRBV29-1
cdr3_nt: TGCAGTGTTGAATGGACTAGCACAGATACGCAGTATTTT
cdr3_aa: CSVEWTSTDTQYF

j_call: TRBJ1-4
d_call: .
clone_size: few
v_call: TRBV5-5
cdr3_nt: TGTGCCAGCAGCCCACTAGTTAGTGATGAAAAACTGTTTTTT
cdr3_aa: CASSPLVSDEKLFF

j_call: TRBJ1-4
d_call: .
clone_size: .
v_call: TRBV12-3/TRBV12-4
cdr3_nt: TGTGCCAGCAGTTTAGAGACAGAAGGGGAAAAACTGTTTTTT
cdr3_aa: CASSLETEGEKLFF

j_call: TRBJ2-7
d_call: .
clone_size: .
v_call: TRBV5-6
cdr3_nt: TGTGCCAGCAGCGCCGGGGCAGGCTATCTCTCCTACGAGCAGTACTTC
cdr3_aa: CASSAGAGYLSYEQYF

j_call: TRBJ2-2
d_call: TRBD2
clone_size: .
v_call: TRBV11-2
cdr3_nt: TGTGCCAGCAGCTTAGCCCTACTAGCGGGGGGGCGGAACACCGGGGAGCTGTTTTTT
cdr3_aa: CASSLALLAGGRNTGELFF

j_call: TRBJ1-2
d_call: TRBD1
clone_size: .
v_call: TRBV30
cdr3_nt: TGTGCCTGGGATCGACAGGGGGCGGACTATGGCTACACCTTC
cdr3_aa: CAWDRQGADYGYTF

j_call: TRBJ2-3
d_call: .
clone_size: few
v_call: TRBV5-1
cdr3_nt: TGCGCCAGCAGCACCCGTGCTAGCGTTCTCCCAGATACGCAGTATTTT
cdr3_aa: CASSTRASVLPDTQYF